A selection of T cell receptor beta chains follows, all from one sample in a study of CD8 T cells in ankylosing spondylitis. MiXCR, applied by TCRdb to the 5' RACE reads, yields one record per CDR3 protein. The data show some 450,000 distinct CDR3 sequences, roughly a sixth seen once. Material: blood, either unsorted or a sorted T cell fraction (not recorded which). The receptors originated from a male donor with ankylosing spondylitis. Each CDR3 is given with its conserved first and last residue. D genes are given only for firm matches. Rows give clone size only sometimes, using once, few, many, or a class for an expanded clone.

clone_size j_call d_call v_call cdr3_nt cdr3_aa
few TRBJ2-3 NA TRBV28 TGTGCCAGCAAGGTGGGGGGCGTTGGTACAGATACGCAGTATTTT CASKVGGVGTDTQYF
few TRBJ2-3 NA TRBV20-1 TGCAGTGCTAATTTTCCCAGCACAGATACGCAGTATTTT CSANFPSTDTQYF
many TRBJ1-1 TRBD1 TRBV10-2 TGCGCCAGCAGTGGACAGGGTCTGAACACTGAAGCTTTCTTT CASSGQGLNTEAFF
few TRBJ2-5 TRBD2 TRBV6-1 TGTGCCACAGGACTAGCGGGGGGACAAGAGACCCAGTACTTC CATGLAGGQETQYF
NA TRBJ2-3 NA TRBV21-1 TGTGCCAGCAGCAATACTAACAGGGTGAGCACAGATACGCAGTATTTT CASSNTNRVSTDTQYF
NA TRBJ2-2 NA TRBV5-1 NA CASSLMVGGPGELFFF
NA TRBJ1-2 NA TRBV5-1 TGCGCCAGCAGATCAGAGGGCCTTAGCTATGGCTACACCTTC CASRSEGLSYGYTF
NA TRBJ2-5 NA TRBV7-9 TGTGCCAGCAGCCCCGGTAGGGGACGGGAGACCCAGTACTTC CASSPGRGRETQYF
few TRBJ1-2 NA TRBV7-3 TGTGCCAGCAGCTTAGGGGACCCAACTATTTATGGCTACACCTTC CASSLGDPTIYGYTF
few TRBJ2-3 TRBD1 TRBV5-1 TGCGCCAGCAGTTCCAATACAGGGGCTGATACGCAGTATTTT CASSSNTGADTQYF
NA TRBJ2-7 NA TRBV6-1 TGTGCCAGCAGTGTAGGGGTGTACGAGCAGTACTTC CASSVGVYEQYF